One and the same sample provided the 31 T cell receptor beta chains below, sequenced in a study of technical replicates of blood from several donors (dated by TCRdb to 2015 to 2018). Receptor amplification or capture employed the immunoSEQ multiplex PCR assay. TCRdb provides this immuneACCESS table in a form limited to in-frame rearrangements. Some clones are lacking; in checked studies, under half of them reflect an unresolved V gene, and why the rest are absent is not known. For this sample there are around 80,000 clones; 90% to 95% appear just once. Of the sample, about 0.39% is held by the ten largest clones. The material sequenced was T cells isolated from PBMCs. Receptors originate from a human donor in good health.

V and J are TRBV27 and TRBJ2-7; 7 positions agree with TRBD1. Germline V gene data show CDR1 as MNHEY and CDR2 as SMNVEV (reference sequence). CDR3 length equals 12 residues. The junction had 3 bases not matched to a gene; V was cut back by 8 bases and J by 2 bases. This chain's CDR3 is CASGQAPYEQYF. The CDR3 region has the DNA TGTGCCAGCGGACAGGCGCCCTACGAGCAGTACTTC.

In its sample, this clone was seen once. The chain links TRBV18 to TRBJ1-1, with D maybe TRBD1 (6 bases). CDR3 length: 15 residues. The ends were cut back, 3 bases at V and 6 bases at J, with 17 bases in the middle. Germline CDR1 and CDR2: KGHSH and LQKENI. CDR3 sequence: CASSPRRGATAEAFF. CDR3 nucleotide sequence: TGTGCCAGCTCACCGCGGCGGGGGGCTACCGCTGAAGCTTTCTTT. Looking up the rest from reference TRBV18 and TRBJ1-1 gives the full variable domain: NAGVMQNPRHLVRRRGQEARLRCSPMKGHSHVYWYRQLPEEGLKFMVYLQKENIIDESGMPKERFSAEFPKEGPSILRIQQVVRGDSAAYFCASSPRRGATAEAFFGQGTRLTVV.

V and J are TRBV4-2 and TRBJ1-2; no firm D call. Germline V gene sequence: CDR1 LGHNA, CDR2 YNFKEQ. The CDR3 is 11 residues long. The germline V and J ends were trimmed by 0 bases and 8 bases, with 4 bases remaining between them. CDR3: CASSQDLGYTF. CDR3 bases: TGTGCCAGCAGCCAAGACTTAGGCTACACCTTC.

V and J are TRBV27 and TRBJ1-1; no clear D gene. The CDR3 is 14 amino acids. Germline CDR1 reads MNHEY; CDR2 reads SMNVEV (reference sequence). V was trimmed by 7 bases and J by 5 bases, leaving 17 bases between them. CDR3 in amino acids: CASTLRNGGTEAFF. The CDR3 region has the DNA TGTGCCAGCACCCTCAGGAATGGTGGGACTGAAGCTTTCTTT.

The rearrangement links TRBV7-9 to TRBJ1-1, with unresolved D. Per germline, CDR1 SEHNR and CDR2 FQNEAQ (reference sequence). CDR3 length: 14 residues. V was clipped by 8 bases and J by 0 bases, with 13 bases between them. For the CDR3, the DNA is TGTGCCAGCCGCAGTACAAAATTGAACACTGAAGCTTTCTTT. Protein product: CASRSTKLNTEAFF.

V and J are TRBV6-1 and TRBJ2-2; no reliable D call. The length of the CDR3 is 17 residues. V lost 2 bases and J 1 base, leaving 14 bases between the germline ends. Germline V gene data show CDR1 as MNHNS and CDR2 as SASEGT. The CDR3 nucleotides read TGTGCCAGCAGTGAAAGTCTTTTATCAGAGAACACCGGGGAGCTGTTTTTT. The encoded protein is CASSESLLSENTGELFF.

As DNA, the CDR3 is TGTGCCAGTAGTATAGATGGACAGGTGAACACCGGGGAGCTGTTTTTT. The encoded protein is CASSIDGQVNTGELFF. The rearrangement joins TRBV19 to TRBJ2-2; 7 positions match TRBD1. This CDR3 comprises 16 residues. Looked up from germline, CDR1 is LNHDA and CDR2 is SQIVND (reference sequence). V shed 0 bases, J shed 1 base, and the junction held 2 bases outside the gene matches.

DNA for the CDR3: TGTGCCAGCAGAGAGACAGCGCTGAGGACTAACTACGAGCAGTACTTC. Amino acid sequence: CASRETALRTNYEQYF. This sequence joins TRBV2 and TRBJ2-7; a weak D match, TRBD2 (6 bases). The V end was cut by 6 bases, the J end by 3 bases, with 21 bases between. This CDR3 has 16 residues. Germline CDR1 is SNHLY and CDR2 is FYNNEI. The whole variable domain, remainder taken from reference TRBV2 and TRBJ2-7, is EPEVTQTPSHQVTQMGQEVILRCVPISNHLYFYWYRQILGQKVEFLVSFYNNEISEKSEIFDDQFSVERPDGSNFTLKIRSTKLEDSAMYFCASRETALRTNYEQYFGPGTRLTVT.

The chain employs TRBV7-3 and TRBJ2-2, with TRBD2 as a possible D gene (6 bases). Per the germline V gene, CDR1 is SGHTA and CDR2 is FQGTGA. With 2 bases removed from V and 3 bases from J, the gap between germline ends came to 10 bases. This CDR3 has 15 amino acids. The CDR3 is CASSLGIADTGELFF. The CDR3, as DNA: TGTGCCAGCAGCTTAGGAATAGCGGACACCGGGGAGCTGTTTTTT. Based on the CDR3 plus reference TRBV7-3 and TRBJ2-2, the full variable domain is GAGVSQTPSNKVTEKGKYVELRCDPISGHTALYWYRQSLGQGPEFLIYFQGTGAADDSGLPNDRFFAVRPEGSVSTLKIQRTERGDSAVYLCASSLGIADTGELFFGEGSRLTVL.

The J gene is TRBJ2-1, the V gene TRBV28; D possibly corresponds to TRBD2 (6 bases). Trimming cost V 1 base and J 0 bases, with 7 bases left between them. The length of the CDR3 is 15 residues. Germline CDR1 and CDR2: MDHEN and SYDVKM. The CDR3 region has the DNA TGTGCCAGCAGTTTATTCGGGAGCTCCTACAATGAGCAGTTCTTC. Its translation is CASSLFGSSYNEQFF.

The rearrangement joins TRBV7-2 to TRBJ2-5; no reliable D call. Germline CDR1 SGHTA, CDR2 FQGNSA. V lost 4 bases to trimming and J lost 4 bases, with 16 bases between them. The length of the CDR3 is 15 residues. CDR3 loop: CASSSPTTSPETQYF. CDR3 DNA sequence: TGTGCCAGCAGCTCCCCCACCACTTCCCCAGAGACCCAGTACTTC.

The CDR3 DNA reads TGCAGCGTTGCGGACAGGGGCGAGGCCTATGGCTACACCTTC. Amino acids: CSVADRGEAYGYTF. The chain is built from TRBV29-1 and TRBJ1-2, with 9 bases lining up with TRBD1. The CDR3 runs 14 residues. Trimming removed 4 bases from V and 4 bases from J; junction bases left unmatched: 7. The germline gives CDR1 SQVTM, CDR2 ANQGSEA.

This chain uses TRBV6-6 with TRBJ2-1; TRBD2 matches at 8 bases. The CDR3 is made up of 14 amino acids. J gave up 6 bases and V 7 bases, and 8 bases lay outside the gene matches. Germline CDR1 reads MNHNY; CDR2 reads SVGAGI (reference sequence). This CDR3 reads CASKGTSYGNEQFF. The CDR3 nucleotides are TGTGCCAGCAAGGGGACTAGTTACGGCAATGAGCAGTTCTTC.

V usage is TRBV27 and J usage is TRBJ2-1; tentative D call: TRBD2 (6 bases). V was shortened by 8 bases and J by 0 bases, with 11 bases between the two germline ends. CDR3 length equals 14 residues. Germline lookup yields CDR1 MNHEY and CDR2 SMNVEV (reference sequence). This CDR3 reads CASGGASSYNEQFF. The CDR3, as DNA: TGTGCCAGCGGCGGGGCCAGCTCCTACAATGAGCAGTTCTTC.

This chain joins TRBV7-8 and TRBJ2-7; 13 nucleotides align to TRBD2. CDR3 size: 16 residues. Germline CDR1 SGHVS, CDR2 FQNEAQ. V lost 2 bases, J lost 3 bases, and 4 bases stayed unmatched. The CDR3 loop reads CASSLRTSGSLYEQYF. As DNA, the CDR3 is TGTGCCAGCAGCTTAAGGACTAGCGGGAGTCTCTACGAGCAGTACTTC.

The J gene is TRBJ1-5, the V gene TRBV7-2; D possibly corresponds to TRBD1 (6 bases). CDR1 SGHTA and CDR2 FQGNSA come from the germline V gene. The CDR3 consists of 14 residues. V was trimmed by 4 bases and J by 4 bases, leaving 11 bases between them. CDR3 protein: CASSSQQGNQPQHF. In DNA form, the CDR3 reads TGTGCCAGCAGCTCCCAACAGGGTAATCAGCCCCAGCATTTT.

The chain links TRBV6-1 to TRBJ2-2; 7 bases align to TRBD1. Losses at the gene ends were 3 bases for V and 0 bases for J; bases not matched to a gene: 4. From germline, CDR1 is MNHNS and CDR2 SASEGT. The CDR3 covers 16 residues. The CDR3 loop reads CASSESQGANTGELFF. DNA for the CDR3: TGTGCCAGCAGTGAGAGCCAGGGGGCGAACACCGGGGAGCTGTTTTTT.

The V call is TRBV11-1, the J call TRBJ2-7; D possibly corresponds to TRBD2 (6 bases). The V gene's germline CDR1 is SGHAT and CDR2 FQDESV (reference sequence). Trimming stripped 1 base from V and 7 bases from J, with 20 bases between. The length of the CDR3 is 16 residues. CDR3 sequence: CASSLVALALGEEQYF. The CDR3 DNA follows: TGTGCCAGCAGCTTAGTGGCACTAGCCCTGGGGGAAGAGCAGTACTTC.

This clone was seen just once. This chain uses TRBV29-1 with TRBJ2-3, with D possibly TRBD1 on 6 matching bases. Germline values: CDR1 SQVTM, CDR2 ANQGSEA. V lost 2 bases, J lost 2 bases, and 14 bases lay in between. The CDR3 covers 15 residues. The CDR3 is CSVESTGRLTDTQYF. The CDR3 coding sequence is TGCAGCGTTGAATCGACAGGCCGACTCACAGATACGCAGTATTTT.

The V call is TRBV28, the J call TRBJ2-1, with 12 bases that match TRBD2. Trimming took 5 bases from V and 5 from J; bases not matched to a gene: 1. The CDR3 sequence is 14 residues long. Germline V CDR1 and CDR2: MDHEN, SYDVKM. The CDR3 nucleotides read TGTGCCAGCAGTCTAGCGGGAGGGGACAATGAGCAGTTCTTC. It translates to CASSLAGGDNEQFF.

Note on this clone: The junction shows a germline mismatch at one end, possibly a read error. The J gene is TRBJ2-7, the V gene TRBV14; D perhaps matches TRBD1 (6 bases). This CDR3 contains 14 residues. In germline, CDR1 is SGHDN, CDR2 FVKESK. The CDR3 nucleotides are TGTGCCAGCAGCCCGGGGACATTCCCAACTAACAGGAACTTC. Protein product: CASSPGTFPTNRNF.

CDR3 DNA: TGTGCCAGCTCACCAGAAATCGGGGATGGCTACACCTTC. Its protein is CASSPEIGDGYTF. This chain connects TRBV18 to TRBJ1-2; D uncertain. The CDR3 is made up of 13 amino acids. Trimming left V 2 bases short and J 6 bases short, with 10 bases between. Germline-derived CDR1 and CDR2 are KGHSH and LQKENI.

The chain carries TRBV6-1 and TRBJ2-7; D remains unclear. With 8 bases removed from V and 5 bases from J, the gap between germline ends came to 16 bases. The germline CDR1 and CDR2 sequences are MNHNS and SASEGT. There are 13 residues in the CDR3. CDR3 sequence: CASSTTNLDEQYF. CDR3 bases: TGTGCCAGCTCCACTACAAATCTCGACGAGCAGTACTTC.

The chain combines TRBV10-3 with TRBJ2-7; 9 bases fit TRBD2. The V segment lost 7 bases and the J segment 2 bases; nucleotides outside the gene matches: 3. Germline-derived CDR1 and CDR2 are ENHRY and SYGVKD. This CDR3 spans 13 amino acids. As DNA, the CDR3 is TGTGCCATCACCAGCGGGGGGCCCTACGAGCAGTACTTC. Translating it yields CAITSGGPYEQYF.

V and J are TRBV5-4 and TRBJ2-7, with 7 positions matching TRBD1. Germline lookup yields CDR1 SGHNT and CDR2 YYREEE (reference sequence). The CDR3 runs 13 residues. The V and J ends lost 2 bases and 4 bases, in that order; junction bases with no gene match: 3. The CDR3 DNA follows: TGTGCCAGCAGCTTAGGGGGACAGTACGAGCAGTACTTC. This gives the protein CASSLGGQYEQYF.

J is TRBJ2-7 and V is TRBV5-1, with 9 positions matching TRBD1. The CDR3 length is 14 residues. The germline CDR1 and CDR2 sequences are SGHRS and YFSETQ. The J segment lost 4 bases and the V segment lost 6 bases, leaving 8 bases of the junction unmatched. DNA for the CDR3: TGCGCCAGCAAGGTGTGGACAGGGGAATACGAGCAGTACTTC. Its protein product is CASKVWTGEYEQYF.

The rearrangement joins TRBV27 to TRBJ1-5; D not resolved. Germline V gives CDR1 MNHEY, CDR2 SMNVEV (reference sequence). V lost 1 base to trimming and J lost 0 bases, with 13 bases between them. The CDR3 sequence is 17 residues long. The CDR3 loop reads CASSLFLPDYSNQPQHF. The CDR3 DNA reads as TGTGCCAGCAGTTTATTTTTGCCAGATTATAGCAATCAGCCCCAGCATTTT.

The V gene is TRBV27, the J gene TRBJ2-7; no clear D. Germline V CDR1 and CDR2: MNHEY, SMNVEV (reference sequence). The CDR3 spans 14 residues. V lost 5 bases to trimming and J lost 4 bases, with 15 bases between them. CDR3 DNA sequence: TGTGCCAGCAGTCCTACGATCGGCGGATACGAGCAGTACTTC. Protein: CASSPTIGGYEQYF.

The rearrangement uses TRBV7-2 and TRBJ2-1; D gene unclear. Trimming shortened V by 5 bases and J by 2 bases, and 16 bases separated the two germline ends. Germline CDR1 and CDR2: SGHTA and FQGNSA. This CDR3 contains 16 residues. The CDR3 sequence: CASSRSRQVPYNEQFF. As DNA, the CDR3 is TGTGCCAGCAGCCGTTCCAGGCAGGTCCCCTACAATGAGCAGTTCTTC.

The rearrangement joins TRBV6-1 to TRBJ2-1; tentative D call: TRBD2 (7 bases). From germline, CDR1 is MNHNS and CDR2 SASEGT. This CDR3 is 16 amino acids long. V lost 4 bases, J lost 2 bases, and 15 bases lay in between. CDR3 in DNA: TGTGCCAGCAGTGTACGCAGGGGAGGGACCTACAATGAGCAGTTCTTC. As protein: CASSVRRGGTYNEQFF.

V usage is TRBV11-2 and J usage is TRBJ2-1; D perhaps matches TRBD1 (8 bases). CDR3 length: 15 amino acids. Per germline, CDR1 SGHAT and CDR2 FQNNGV. Trimming took off 5 bases at V and 4 bases at J, with 15 bases between the two ends. The CDR3 DNA is TGTGCCAGCAGCAGAGACAGGGGAGGGTACAATGAGCAGTTCTTC. It yields the protein CASSRDRGGYNEQFF.